This TCR beta chain was identified during a study of blood T cell repertoires in COVID-19. Study context: Samples came from the United States, Italy and Spain, spanning acute and convalescent COVID-19. The analysed material was cDNA or gDNA that came from T cells, B-cell-depleted T cells, or PBMCs.

V shed 5 bases and J shed 6 bases, with 9 bases lying between them. This CDR3 contains 12 residues. Germline CDR1 SGHTA, CDR2 FQGNSA. In the study's own analysis: It was from reference gene primer amplification that nucleated cell counts were estimated. The method was immunoSEQ multiplex PCR; TCRdb's version includes in-frame clones alone and lacks a portion of them. Clonal size and the V and J genes are those of that table, whereas D and trimming came from the DNA. This sample has tens of thousands of clones, with approximately 85% found just once. Sequencing was done on a sample of peripheral blood. The sequence derives from a man aged 65 to 79 in a cohort sampled during active COVID-19. The chain couples TRBV7-2 to TRBJ2-3; D is unresolved. CDR3 loop: CASSPPSDTQYF. The CDR3 region has the DNA TGTGCCAGCAGCCCCCCCTCGGATACGCAGTATTTT. Full variable domain (remainder filled in from reference TRBV7-2 and TRBJ2-3): GAGVSQSPSNKVTEKGKDVELRCDPISGHTALYWYRQSLGQGLEFLIYFQGNSAPDKSGLPSDRFSAERTGGSVSTLTIQRTQQEDSAVYLCASSPPSDTQYFGPGTRLTVL.